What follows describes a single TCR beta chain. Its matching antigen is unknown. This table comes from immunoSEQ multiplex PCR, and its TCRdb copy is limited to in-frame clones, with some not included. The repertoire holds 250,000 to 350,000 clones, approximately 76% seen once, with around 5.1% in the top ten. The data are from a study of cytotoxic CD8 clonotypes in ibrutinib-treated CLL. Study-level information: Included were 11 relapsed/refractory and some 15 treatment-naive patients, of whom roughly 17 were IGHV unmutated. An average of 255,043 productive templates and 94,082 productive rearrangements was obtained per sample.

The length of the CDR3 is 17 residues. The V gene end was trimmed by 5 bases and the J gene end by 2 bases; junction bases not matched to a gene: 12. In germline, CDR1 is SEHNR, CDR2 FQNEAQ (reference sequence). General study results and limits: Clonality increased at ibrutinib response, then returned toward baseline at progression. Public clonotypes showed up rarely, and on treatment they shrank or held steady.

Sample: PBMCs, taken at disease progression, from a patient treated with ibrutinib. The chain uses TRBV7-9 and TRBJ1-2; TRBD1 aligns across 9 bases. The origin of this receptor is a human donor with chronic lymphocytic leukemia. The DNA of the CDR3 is TGTGCCAGCAGCCCCGGACAGGGGCTAAGAAGAAACTATGGCTACACCTTC. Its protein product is CASSPGQGLRRNYGYTF.